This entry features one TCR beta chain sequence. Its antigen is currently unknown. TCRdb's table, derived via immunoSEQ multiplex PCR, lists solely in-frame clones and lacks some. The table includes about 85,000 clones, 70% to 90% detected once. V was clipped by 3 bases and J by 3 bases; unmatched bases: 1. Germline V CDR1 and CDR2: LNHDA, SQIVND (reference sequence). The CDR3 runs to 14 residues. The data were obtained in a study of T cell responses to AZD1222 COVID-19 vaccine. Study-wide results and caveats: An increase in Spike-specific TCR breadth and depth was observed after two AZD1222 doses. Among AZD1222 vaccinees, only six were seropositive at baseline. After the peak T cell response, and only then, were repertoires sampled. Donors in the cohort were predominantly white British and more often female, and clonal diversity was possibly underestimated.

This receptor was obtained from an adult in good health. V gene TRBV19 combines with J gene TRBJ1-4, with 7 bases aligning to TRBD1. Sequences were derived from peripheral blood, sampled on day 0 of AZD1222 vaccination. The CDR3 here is CASSIGTANEKLFF. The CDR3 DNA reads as TGTGCCAGTAGTATCGGGACAGCTAATGAAAAACTGTTTTTT.